A single sample is the source of the 32 T cell receptor beta chains below, sequenced in a study of blood T cells in healthy people across ages. Then a second PCR, running about 6 to 12 cycles, was carried out with a sample-barcoded 5' primer and a J-beta primer mix. TCRdb analysed the 5' RACE reads with MiXCR anew, one entry per CDR3 protein. Of some 800,000 distinct CDR3 sequences in the sample, around two fifths were seen once. Material for sequencing was blood. All receptors come from a man aged 55 to 70 in good health.

The chain carries TRBV20-1 and TRBJ1-1; no definite D call. The CDR3 has 13 amino acids. V dropped 3 bases and J dropped 0 bases, with 8 bases sitting between them. Germline CDR1 DFQATT, CDR2 SNEGSKA (reference sequence). The CDR3 nucleotides are TGCAGTGCTAGTCGGGATATGAACACTGAAGCTTTCTTT. This encodes CSASRDMNTEAFF.

This clonotype was seen only once. The rearrangement joins TRBV7-2 to TRBJ2-3; D may be TRBD2 (7 bases). CDR1 is SGHTA, CDR2 FQGNSA, per germline. CDR3 length equals 14 residues. Trimming removed 1 base from V and 6 bases from J, with 11 bases in between. CDR3 sequence: CASSLGGGVDTQYF. CDR3 nucleotide sequence: TGTGCCAGCAGCTTAGGAGGGGGGGTGGATACGCAGTATTTT.

The CDR3 DNA sequence: TGCAGTGCTAGTCGTGGCTATGGCTACACCTTC. Its translation is CSASRGYGYTF. The V and J genes are TRBV20-1 and TRBJ1-2; D gene uncertain. Germline CDR1 DFQATT, CDR2 SNEGSKA (reference sequence). V lost 3 bases and J lost 4, with 6 bases in between. There are 11 residues in the CDR3.

The chain carries TRBV7-9 and TRBJ1-4; no clear D. From germline, CDR1 is SEHNR and CDR2 FQNEAQ (reference sequence). This CDR3 is 15 amino acids long. V lost 5 bases and J lost 8, with 18 bases in between. CDR3 in amino acids: CASSDYAPEAEKLFF. The CDR3 bases are TGTGCCAGCAGCGATTACGCCCCCGAGGCGGAAAAACTGTTTTTT.

This clonotype has a handful of counts. This rearrangement joins TRBV7-2 to TRBJ1-2; no clear D gene. This CDR3 spans 12 amino acids. Germline loops: CDR1 SGHTA, CDR2 FQGNSA. Trimming stripped 1 base from V and 4 bases from J, with 4 bases between. CDR3 protein: CASSLEVYGYTF. The CDR3 DNA reads as TGTGCCAGCAGCTTAGAGGTCTATGGCTACACCTTC.

This clonotype occurred once. This chain links TRBV20-1 with TRBJ1-5, with D possibly being TRBD1 (6 bases). Germline CDR1 reads DFQATT; CDR2 reads SNEGSKA (reference sequence). This CDR3 has 14 residues. V was cut by 0 bases and J by 6 bases, with 12 bases left in between. The CDR3 DNA reads TGCAGTGCTAGAGACCAGACAGGCGTTCAGCCCCAGCATTTT. It specifies CSARDQTGVQPQHF.

This chain uses TRBV7-9 with TRBJ2-1; the match to TRBD1 covers 7 bases. This CDR3 has 16 amino acids. Looked up from germline, CDR1 is SEHNR and CDR2 is FQNEAQ (reference sequence). Trimming at V came to 3 bases and at J to 5 bases, leaving 10 bases not matched to a gene. This CDR3 reads CASSFDRERLNNEQFF. The DNA for the CDR3 is TGTGCCAGCAGCTTTGACAGGGAGAGGCTTAACAATGAGCAGTTCTTC. Full variable domain (outside the CDR3, taken from reference TRBV7-9 and TRBJ2-1): DTGVSQNPRHKITKRGQNVTFRCDPISEHNRLYWYRQTLGQGPEFLTYFQNEAQLEKSRLLSDRFSAERPKGSFSTLEIQRTEQGDSAMYLCASSFDRERLNNEQFFGPGTRLTVL.

This clonotype was detected only a few times. The chain uses TRBV11-2 and TRBJ2-6; no clear D. Germline CDR1 is SGHAT and CDR2 is FQNNGV. V lost 0 bases and J lost 9, with 6 bases in between. This CDR3 is 13 amino acids long. CDR3 residues: CASSLEPHNVLTF. CDR3 coding DNA: TGTGCCAGCAGCTTAGAACCCCACAACGTCCTGACTTTC.

This clonotype has just a few counts. The chain uses TRBV6-5 and TRBJ2-7; 9 nucleotides align to TRBD1. Trimming took 2 bases from V and 4 from J; bases not matched to a gene: 15. Germline-derived CDR1 and CDR2 are MNHEY and SVGAGI. This CDR3 spans 18 amino acids. CDR3 nucleotides: TGTGCCAGCAGTTACGCTTGGGAGGGACAGGGTTCTATATACGAGCAGTACTTC. It codes for CASSYAWEGQGSIYEQYF.

This clonotype was seen a handful of times. The genes are TRBV5-1 and TRBJ2-4; D not resolved. The CDR3 is 14 amino acids. V was pared by 0 bases and J by 7 bases, with 11 bases between. Germline loops: CDR1 SGHRS, CDR2 YFSETQ. The CDR3 region has the DNA TGCGCCAGCAGCTTGGGACCTCCCGAGAACATTCAGTACTTC. This sequence encodes CASSLGPPENIQYF. Full variable domain (outside the CDR3, taken from reference TRBV5-1 and TRBJ2-4): KAGVTQTPRYLIKTRGQQVTLSCSPISGHRSVSWYQQTPGQGLQFLFEYFSETQRNKGNFPGRFSGRQFSNSRSEMNVSTLELGDSALYLCASSLGPPENIQYFGAGTRLSVL.

The chain employs TRBV7-2 and TRBJ1-5, with D hard to call. V dropped 5 bases and J dropped 1 base, with 12 bases sitting between them. CDR1 and CDR2 (germline): SGHTA, FQGNSA. The CDR3 spans 15 residues. CDR3 nucleotide sequence: TGTGCCAGCAGCCTAGAGGGTTGGAGCAATCAGCCCCAGCATTTT. Protein product: CASSLEGWSNQPQHF. The whole variable domain, remainder taken from reference TRBV7-2 and TRBJ1-5, is GAGVSQSPSNKVTEKGKDVELRCDPISGHTALYWYRQSLGQGLEFLIYFQGNSAPDKSGLPSDRFSAERTGGSVSTLTIQRTQQEDSAVYLCASSLEGWSNQPQHFGDGTRLSIL.

This chain uses TRBV20-1 with TRBJ2-7; TRBD2 matches 11 bases. TRBJ2-5 explains the end of the DNA better; the J call may be wrong. Germline CDR1 is DFQATT and CDR2 is SNEGSKA (reference sequence). The CDR3 contains 17 residues. Written as DNA, the CDR3 is TGCAGTGCTAGAGATCGTATTAGCGGGGGGGCCGTGGAGACCCAGTACTTC. It encodes CSARDRISGGAVETQYF.

This clonotype is a singleton in its sample. This chain connects TRBV27 to TRBJ2-1; no reliable D call. The end of the DNA aligns better with TRBJ2-7, so the J call may be wrong. This CDR3 comprises 15 residues. Germline V gives CDR1 MNHEY, CDR2 SMNVEV (reference sequence). CDR3 protein: CASIGVKSSYNEQYF. In DNA form, the CDR3 reads TGTGCCAGCATAGGTGTGAAGAGCTCCTACAATGAGCAGTACTTC.

A note on this clonotype: Germline and junction disagree at one end, which may indicate a read error. The chain joins TRBV14 to TRBJ1-1; D is undetermined. In germline, CDR1 is SGHDN, CDR2 FVKESK. This CDR3 region has 13 residues. The CDR3, as DNA: TGTGCCAGCAGCGAAGATTCCGGCACTGAAGCTTTCTTT. This codes for CASSEDSGTEAFF.

V gene TRBV27 combines with J gene TRBJ2-7; 8 positions match TRBD1. The CDR3 runs to 16 residues. The germline CDR1 and CDR2 sequences are MNHEY and SMNVEV (reference sequence). V was clipped by 5 bases and J by 2 bases; unmatched bases: 11. The DNA of the CDR3 is TGTGCCAGCAGTCAACTGGGACAGGTTAGTACCTACGAGCAGTACTTC. It encodes CASSQLGQVSTYEQYF.

This clonotype was detected a few times. The gene calls are TRBV20-1 and TRBJ1-2; D gene ambiguous. The CDR3 contains 16 residues. Germline-derived CDR1 and CDR2 are DFQATT and SNEGSKA (reference sequence). V lost 0 bases to trimming and J lost 1 base, with 15 bases between them. CDR3 DNA: TGCAGTGCTAGAGATCCAGAAGGGATTTTTAACTATGGCTACACCTTC. Protein: CSARDPEGIFNYGYTF.

Concerning this clonotype: A single base separates this from a much larger clone, so it may be a read error. The CDR3 is CATGQRRSGQPQHF. The CDR3 coding sequence is TGTGCCACGGGACAGAGGCGGAGCGGTCAGCCCCAGCATTTT. This chain joins TRBV15 and TRBJ1-5; the match to TRBD1 covers 7 bases. Germline lookup yields CDR1 LNHNV and CDR2 YYDKDF (reference sequence). V trimming: 9 bases; J trimming: 6 bases; junction bases outside the gene matches: 11. The length of the CDR3 is 14 residues.

This clonotype was picked up a small number of times. V and J are TRBV11-2 and TRBJ2-1, with 11 bases that match TRBD2. V dropped 6 bases and J dropped 9; count of bases not matched to a gene: 13. The CDR3 is 16 amino acids. The germline gives CDR1 SGHAT, CDR2 FQNNGV. The CDR3 nucleotides read TGTGCCAGCAGTCTTAATAGCGGGGGGGCCTTCGGTGAGCAGTTCTTC. Its protein product is CASSLNSGGAFGEQFF.

This chain connects TRBV2 to TRBJ2-5, with TRBD2 identical over 7 bases. Trimming removed 5 bases from V and 5 bases from J; junction bases left unmatched: 8. CDR3 size: 14 residues. The germline CDR1 and CDR2 sequences are SNHLY and FYNNEI. The CDR3 loop is CASSPRLAGETQYF. The CDR3 DNA reads as TGTGCCAGCAGTCCTCGACTAGCTGGGGAGACCCAGTACTTC.

The genes are TRBV7-9 and TRBJ2-6; D tentatively reads TRBD1 or TRBD2 (5 bases each). V lost 4 bases, J lost 2 bases, and 21 bases lay in between. In germline, CDR1 is SEHNR, CDR2 FQNEAQ (reference sequence). CDR3 size: 19 residues. The CDR3 bases are TGTGCCAGCAGCTCCCAACTCGCTGGGGGTGGTCCTGGGGCCAACGTCCTGACTTTC. Encoded protein: CASSSQLAGGGPGANVLTF.

This clonotype was counted ten times or more. The chain combines TRBV29-1 with TRBJ1-4, with no clear D. Trimming cost V 7 bases and J 0 bases, with 9 bases left between them. Germline V gene data show CDR1 as SQVTM and CDR2 as ANQGSEA. CDR3 length equals 13 residues. This CDR3 is CSARPSTNEKLFF. The CDR3 DNA sequence: TGCAGCGCTCGACCCTCAACTAATGAAAAACTGTTTTTT.

CDR3 loop: CAIVTRDRGEFGYQPQHF. The DNA for the CDR3 is TGTGCCATCGTAACCCGGGACAGGGGAGAGTTTGGGTATCAGCCCCAGCATTTT. The chain employs TRBV13 and TRBJ1-5, with 10 bases aligning to TRBD1. Per germline, CDR1 PRHDT and CDR2 FYEKMQ (reference sequence). V was pared by 10 bases and J by 5 bases, with 20 bases of the junction left unmatched. The CDR3 runs to 18 residues.

This clonotype was recorded a few times. The chain combines TRBV20-1 with TRBJ2-7; D gene unclear. CDR1 is DFQATT, CDR2 SNEGSKA, per germline (reference sequence). CDR3 length: 13 residues. Trimming cost V 0 bases and J 2 bases, with 8 bases left between them. CDR3 amino acids: CSAREPQAYEQYF. CDR3 bases: TGCAGTGCTAGAGAACCACAAGCCTACGAGCAGTACTTC.

This clonotype has only a few counts. The chain is built from TRBV24-1 and TRBJ1-2; weak D call: TRBD1 (6 bases). Germline CDR1 KGHDR, CDR2 SFDVKD. The CDR3 is 12 amino acids. Trimming took off 5 bases at V and 9 bases at J, with 12 bases between the two ends. The CDR3 protein is CATSATGYSYTF. CDR3 nucleotides: TGTGCCACCAGTGCCACAGGGTATAGCTACACCTTC.

On this clonotype: The germline gene is not matched at one end of the junction; a read error may be the cause. This chain links TRBV4-3 with TRBJ2-3, with D maybe TRBD2 (7 bases). There are 16 residues in the CDR3. Germline V gene lookup returns CDR1 LGHNA and CDR2 YSLEER. CDR3 in DNA: TGCGCCAGCAGCCAAGAAAGGGGGGGCCGGGCAGATACGCGGTATTTT. Protein sequence: CASSQERGGRADTRYF.

V is TRBV3-1 and J is TRBJ1-2; D not resolved. The length of the CDR3 is 13 residues. V lost 1 base and J 5 bases, leaving 8 bases between the germline ends. Germline V gene sequence: CDR1 LGHDT, CDR2 YNNKEL (reference sequence). CDR3 sequence (DNA): TGTGCCAGCAGCCAAGCAGCCCCGTATGGCTACACCTTC. Translation: CASSQAAPYGYTF.

The gene calls are TRBV28 and TRBJ2-3, with a weak D call TRBD1 (5 bases). Trimming took off 4 bases at V and 1 base at J, with 12 bases between the two ends. Germline CDR1 and CDR2: MDHEN and SYDVKM. The CDR3 covers 15 residues. The CDR3 sequence is CASSYHVGRTDTQYF. CDR3 sequence (DNA): TGTGCCAGCAGTTATCATGTGGGGCGCACAGATACGCAGTATTTT.

This sequence joins TRBV2 and TRBJ2-1; 7 nucleotides line up with TRBD1. The germline V gene encodes CDR1 SNHLY and CDR2 FYNNEI. The length of the CDR3 is 12 residues. Trimming took 11 bases from V and 6 from J; bases not matched to a gene: 7. The CDR3 spells CADDRVVNEQFF. CDR3 in DNA: TGTGCCGATGACAGGGTGGTCAATGAGCAGTTCTTC.

J is TRBJ2-2 and V is TRBV7-3, with TRBD1 identical over 9 bases. J lost 4 bases, V lost 3 bases, and 9 bases had no gene match. The CDR3 sequence is 17 residues long. Germline V gives CDR1 SGHTA, CDR2 FQGTGA. CDR3 coding DNA: TGTGCCAGCAGCTTCTCCCCGGACAGGGGAGGCACCGGGGAGCTGTTTTTT. Its translation is CASSFSPDRGGTGELFF.

The chain recombines TRBV30 with TRBJ2-3; D ambiguous. Germline V lookup: CDR1 GTSNPN, CDR2 SVGIG (reference sequence). CDR3 size: 12 residues. V was shortened by 0 bases and J by 4 bases, with 5 bases between the two germline ends. CDR3: CAWSVLADTQYF. In nucleotides, the CDR3 is TGTGCCTGGAGTGTACTCGCAGATACGCAGTATTTT.

This clonotype was detected only once. The CDR3 sequence is CASSQPGGWGPYNEQYF. The CDR3 region has the DNA TGTGCCAGCAGCCAGCCAGGGGGGTGGGGTCCCTACAATGAGCAGTACTTC. This chain connects TRBV3-1 to TRBJ2-7; TRBD1 is a possible D gene (7 bases). CDR3 length equals 17 residues. The V and J ends lost 3 bases and 7 bases respectively, with 25 bases between them. The V gene's germline CDR1 is LGHDT and CDR2 YNNKEL (reference sequence).

This clonotype was recorded a few times. The chain has TRBV28 and TRBJ2-7; D gene uncertain. CDR1 and CDR2 (germline): MDHEN, SYDVKM. The CDR3 extends over 11 amino acids. V lost 6 bases to trimming and J lost 5 bases, with 8 bases between them. CDR3 DNA sequence: TGTGCCAGCAGCCAGCAGGACGAGCAGTACTTC. This sequence encodes CASSQQDEQYF.